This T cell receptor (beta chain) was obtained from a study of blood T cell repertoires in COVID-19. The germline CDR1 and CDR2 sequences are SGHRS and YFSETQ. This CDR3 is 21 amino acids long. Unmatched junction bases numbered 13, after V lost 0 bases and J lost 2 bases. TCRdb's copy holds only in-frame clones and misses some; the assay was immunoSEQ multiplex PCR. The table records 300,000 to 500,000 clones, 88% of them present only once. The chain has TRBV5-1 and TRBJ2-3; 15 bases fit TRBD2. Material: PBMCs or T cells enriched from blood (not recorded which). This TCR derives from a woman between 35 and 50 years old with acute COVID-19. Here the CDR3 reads CASSLGRWTSGGAGITDTQYF. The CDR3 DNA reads TGCGCCAGCAGCTTGGGTCGGTGGACTAGCGGGGGGGCCGGTATCACAGATACGCAGTATTTT.